Here is one T cell receptor beta chain with its context. The sample holds a few counts of this clone. This receptor's antigen is unknown. Per-nucleotide qualities are absent, and no much larger clonotype sits a single base away. A single peripheral blood draw of 90 to 150 mL on average was collected from each donor into heparinised tubes. A BD FACSAria II was used to sort naive, central memory, regulatory and stem cell-like memory CD4+ T cells with a panel that included CD45RO, CCR7, CD25, CD127, CD95 and CD27. Purity was above 95% for every sorted population. Right away, PBMCs were isolated by Lymphoprep density gradient centrifugation and were stained directly, with no culture step. Samples were stained and sorted in pairs, with one healthy donor and one patient per experiment, so that batch effects were minimized. V is shortened by 3 bases, J by 8 bases, and the region joining them spans 22 bases. The germline V gene yields SQVTM for CDR1 and ANQGSEA for CDR2. The CDR3, from cysteine to phenylalanine, totals 15 residues. The only DNA kept is the CDR3, 45 bases in frame from the first base.

The data derive from a study of beta chain features in type 1 diabetes (dated by TCRdb to between 2018 and 2020). Regarding the research as a whole: Mean age, gender distribution, total cell number and subset yield were not different between patients and healthy donors. In the study, recently diagnosed type 1 diabetes patients and matched healthy donors were compared on the TCRB repertoires of their sorted circulating CD4+ T cell subsets. Whereas all 28 donors provided naive and central memory subsets, regulatory and stem cell-like memory subsets were isolated from just 8 patients and about 8 healthy donors. A total of around 110,000,000 sorted cells were examined across all samples, and RNA yield correlated strongly with the number of cells per subset. Overall results and qualifications from the work: The naive, central memory and regulatory TCRB repertoires appeared to resemble one another more closely among patients than among healthy donors. Patients with type 1 diabetes made fewer insertions and deleted more nucleotides at VDJ recombination sites, implying thymic rearrangement abnormalities. Shorter templates might have been favored by PCR, but patient and control samples were amplified and corrected together, so both groups would have been affected equally by any skew. Type 1 diabetes patients showed a moderate but significant shortening of TCRB CDR3 length in all four CD4+ subsets. Because cDNA was sequenced instead of genomic DNA, highly expressing activated cells could be over-represented, though the groups showed no difference in activation or CD3 levels. Because small numbers of individuals were included in the HLA sub-analyses, any influence of HLA type on TCRB rearrangement was left unresolved.

The entire isolated RNA was reverse transcribed using the High Capacity cDNA Reverse Transcription Kit, and thus expressed TCRB transcripts were sequenced. Deep immunoSEQ sequencing was applied to naive, central memory and regulatory T cell samples, giving an average of about 3.57 million total reads per sample. Sorted cells were lysed in RLT buffer and RNA was extracted with DNase-treated RNeasy Micro or Mini kits, depending on cell number. To prevent cross-contamination, each cell subset was processed individually, whereas patient and healthy donor samples were processed jointly. The immunoSEQ multiplex PCR was used to amplify TCRB sequences from cDNA, yielding 87-bp fragments that span the CDR3 region. Sequencing of the amplicons was done on the Illumina HiSeq platform. Turning to the authors' computational methods: Synthetic template baselines were used to correct PCR bias computationally, reads within Hamming distance 2 were collapsed together, and singletons that could not be merged were discarded. Reads were aligned against IMGT so that V, D and J genes, CDR3 length and insertions or deletions at six rearrangement sites could be assigned. Within each subset, clonotype counts were normalized to sorted cell number, and only after that were true diversity and Gini coefficients computed with the tcR R package. Repertoire sharing was quantified using the overlap coefficient calculated on TCRB nucleotide sequences. Out-of-frame TCRB sequences from naive cells were analyzed to stand in for the pre-selection repertoire. TCRdb took over this immuneACCESS table, retaining in-frame rearrangements with V and J assigned. Such tables are incomplete; in checked studies, under half of the missing clones stem from an unresolved V gene, and the remainder is unexplained. For V, J and clone size, that table is used; D and trimming come from the DNA. Present in this sample are roughly 350,000 clones, 9.5% to 11% of which were seen just once. The ten top clones hold roughly 0.014% of the sample.

The sequence is built from TRBV29-1 and TRBJ1-2; the D gene cannot be resolved reliably. The receptor comes from a woman in her 30s in good health. The sample was naive CD4+ T cells from blood. Explained via the paper, the cell subset or site label denotes: true naive CD4+ T cells. The sequenced DNA: TGCAGCGTTGACCCCTCGAGGGAGCGAGCTGGCGGCTACACCTTC. It is translated as CSVDPSRERAGGYTF.